This TCR beta chain was documented in a study of cytomegalovirus exposure and HLA in healthy donors. Study-level information: The roughly 120 validation repertoires and the 666 first-cohort repertoires shared a platform, a later analysis reported. Whole-study findings and limits: Most TCRs appeared rarely, but some public TCRs recurred in many donors. Among TCR beta chains, those listed as cytomegalovirus-associated numbered some 160.

The donors formed part of the 120-subject validation cohort, distinct from the roughly 620-subject first cohort. Only in-frame clones appear in the TCRdb table, and some are missing; sequencing was by immunoSEQ multiplex PCR. The repertoire includes some 68,000 clones, around 95% of them detected once, and approximately 2.5% sits in the top ten. With regard to this clone: The antigen is unknown.

This CDR3 is built from 15 residues. The germline V gene has CDR1 LGHNA and CDR2 YSLEER. J gave up 6 bases and V 0 bases, and 4 bases lay outside the gene matches. The V and J genes are TRBV4-3 and TRBJ2-7; TRBD1 agrees at 11 bases. The sequenced sample was PBMCs. This TCR came from a man aged 18 to 35 in good health and CMV-seronegative. The CDR3 bases are TGCGCCAGCAGCCAAGATCGGACAGGGGGCGGCGAGCAGTACTTC. This codes for CASSQDRTGGGEQYF.